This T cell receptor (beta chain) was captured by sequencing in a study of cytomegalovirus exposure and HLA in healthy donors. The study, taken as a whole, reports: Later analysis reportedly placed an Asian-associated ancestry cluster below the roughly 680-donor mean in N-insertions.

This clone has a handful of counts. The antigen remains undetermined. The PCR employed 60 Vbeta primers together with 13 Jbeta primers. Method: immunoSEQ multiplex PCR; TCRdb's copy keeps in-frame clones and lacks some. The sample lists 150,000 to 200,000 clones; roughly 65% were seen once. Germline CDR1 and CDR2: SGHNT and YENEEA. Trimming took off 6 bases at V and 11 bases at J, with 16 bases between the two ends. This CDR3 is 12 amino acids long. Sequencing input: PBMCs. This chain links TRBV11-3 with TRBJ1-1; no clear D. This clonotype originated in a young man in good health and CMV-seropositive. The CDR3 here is CASSYTRGYAFF. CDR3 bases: TGTGCCAGCAGTTACACCCGGGGTTATGCTTTCTTT.